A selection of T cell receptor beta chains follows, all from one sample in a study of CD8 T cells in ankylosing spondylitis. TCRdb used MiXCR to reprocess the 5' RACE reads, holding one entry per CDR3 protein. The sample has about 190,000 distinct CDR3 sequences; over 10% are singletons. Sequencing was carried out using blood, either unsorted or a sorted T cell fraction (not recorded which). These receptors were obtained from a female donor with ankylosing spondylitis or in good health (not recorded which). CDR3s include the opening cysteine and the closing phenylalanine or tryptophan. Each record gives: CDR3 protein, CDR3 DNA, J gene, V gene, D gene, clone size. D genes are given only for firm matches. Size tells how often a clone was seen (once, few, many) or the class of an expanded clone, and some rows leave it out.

CDR3 protein: CASSGLGNEKLFF
CDR3 DNA: TGTGCCAGCAGTGGCCTGGGAAATGAAAAACTGTTTTTT
J gene: TRBJ1-4
V gene: TRBV25-1
D gene: -
clone size: many

CDR3 protein: CASRNGQPSYEQYF
CDR3 DNA: TGTGCCAGCAGAAACGGACAGCCATCGTACGAGCAGTACTTC
J gene: TRBJ2-7
V gene: TRBV28
D gene: -
clone size: -

CDR3 protein: CSAPVGPTYGYTF
CDR3 DNA: TGCAGTGCCCCGGTAGGACCAACCTATGGCTACACCTTC
J gene: TRBJ1-2
V gene: TRBV20-1
D gene: -
clone size: many

CDR3 protein: CASRHGGTQTQYF
CDR3 DNA: TGTGCCAGTCGACATGGGGGCACTCAGACCCAGTACTTC
J gene: TRBJ2-5
V gene: TRBV14
D gene: -
clone size: -

CDR3 protein: CSVGTGGNEKLFF
CDR3 DNA: TGCAGCGTTGGAACAGGGGGAAATGAAAAACTGTTTTTT
J gene: TRBJ1-4
V gene: TRBV29-1
D gene: TRBD1
clone size: -

CDR3 protein: CATSDRAYNEQFF
CDR3 DNA: TGTGCCACCTCCGACAGGGCTTACAATGAGCAGTTCTTC
J gene: TRBJ2-1
V gene: TRBV2
D gene: TRBD1
clone size: many

CDR3 protein: CASSVGTFNEQFF
CDR3 DNA: TGTGCCAGCAGCGTCGGGACTTTTAATGAGCAGTTCTTC
J gene: TRBJ2-1
V gene: TRBV7-2
D gene: -
clone size: -

CDR3 protein: CASSSGVEEDGYTF
CDR3 DNA: TGTGCCAGCAGTTCTGGGGTGGAGGAGGATGGCTACACCTTC
J gene: TRBJ1-2
V gene: TRBV6-5
D gene: -
clone size: many

CDR3 protein: CASSLEGTGRYYEQYF
CDR3 DNA: TGTGCCAGCAGCTTGGAAGGGACAGGGAGATACTACGAGCAGTACTTC
J gene: TRBJ2-7
V gene: TRBV5-5
D gene: TRBD1
clone size: many

CDR3 protein: CASSLPGLYNEQFF
CDR3 DNA: TGCGCCAGCAGCTTACCGGGACTATACAATGAGCAGTTCTTC
J gene: TRBJ2-1
V gene: TRBV5-1
D gene: TRBD2
clone size: -

CDR3 protein: CASSFQESNTEAFF
CDR3 DNA: TGTGCCAGCAGTTTCCAGGAATCAAACACTGAAGCTTTCTTT
J gene: TRBJ1-1
V gene: TRBV12-3/TRBV12-4
D gene: -
clone size: many

CDR3 protein: CASSLEAPRGSDTQYF
CDR3 DNA: TGCGCCAGCAGCTTGGAAGCGCCCCGGGGATCAGATACGCAGTATTTT
J gene: TRBJ2-3
V gene: TRBV5-1
D gene: -
clone size: many